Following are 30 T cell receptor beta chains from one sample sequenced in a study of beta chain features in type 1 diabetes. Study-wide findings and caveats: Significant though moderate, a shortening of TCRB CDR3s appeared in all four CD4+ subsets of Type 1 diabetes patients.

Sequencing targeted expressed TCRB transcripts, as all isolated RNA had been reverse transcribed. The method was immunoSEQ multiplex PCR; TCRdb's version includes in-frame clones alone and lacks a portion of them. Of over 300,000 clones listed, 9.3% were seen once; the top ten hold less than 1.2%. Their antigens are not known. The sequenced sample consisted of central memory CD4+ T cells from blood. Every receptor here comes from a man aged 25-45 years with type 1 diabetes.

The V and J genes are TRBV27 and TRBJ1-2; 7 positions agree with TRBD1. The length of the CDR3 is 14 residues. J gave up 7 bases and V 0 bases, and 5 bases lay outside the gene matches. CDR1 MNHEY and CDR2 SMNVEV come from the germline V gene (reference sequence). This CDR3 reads CASSLSTGLSGYTF. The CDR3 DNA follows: TGTGCCAGCAGTTTATCGACAGGGCTGAGTGGCTACACCTTC.

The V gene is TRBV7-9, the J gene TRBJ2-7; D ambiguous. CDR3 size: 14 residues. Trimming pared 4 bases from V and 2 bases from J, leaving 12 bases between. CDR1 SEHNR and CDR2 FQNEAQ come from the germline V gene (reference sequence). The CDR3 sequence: CASSSGLSAYEQYF. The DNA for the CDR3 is TGTGCCAGCAGCTCGGGCCTTTCCGCCTACGAGCAGTACTTC.

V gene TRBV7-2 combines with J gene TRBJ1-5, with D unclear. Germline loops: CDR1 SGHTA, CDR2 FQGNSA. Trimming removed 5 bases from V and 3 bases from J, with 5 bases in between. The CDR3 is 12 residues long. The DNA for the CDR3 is TGTGCCAGCAGCGTACTCAATCAGCCCCAGCATTTT. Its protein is CASSVLNQPQHF.

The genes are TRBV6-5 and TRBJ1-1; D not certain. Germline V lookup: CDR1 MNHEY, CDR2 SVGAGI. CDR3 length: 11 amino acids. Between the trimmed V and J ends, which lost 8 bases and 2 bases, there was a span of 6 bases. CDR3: CASFGNTEAFF. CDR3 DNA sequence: TGTGCCAGCTTCGGTAACACTGAAGCTTTCTTT.

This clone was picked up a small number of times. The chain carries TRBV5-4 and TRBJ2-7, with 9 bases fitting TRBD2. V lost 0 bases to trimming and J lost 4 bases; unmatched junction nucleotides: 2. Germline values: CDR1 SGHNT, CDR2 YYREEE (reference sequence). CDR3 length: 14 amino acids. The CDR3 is CASSLVLAGYEQYF. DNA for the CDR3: TGTGCCAGCAGCTTGGTGCTAGCGGGGTACGAGCAGTACTTC.

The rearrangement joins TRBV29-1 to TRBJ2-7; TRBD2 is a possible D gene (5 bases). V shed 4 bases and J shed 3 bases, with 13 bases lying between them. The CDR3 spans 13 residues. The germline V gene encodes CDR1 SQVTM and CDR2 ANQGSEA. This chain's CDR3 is CSVGAGGHYEQYF. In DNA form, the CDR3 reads TGCAGCGTTGGGGCCGGAGGCCACTACGAGCAGTACTTC.

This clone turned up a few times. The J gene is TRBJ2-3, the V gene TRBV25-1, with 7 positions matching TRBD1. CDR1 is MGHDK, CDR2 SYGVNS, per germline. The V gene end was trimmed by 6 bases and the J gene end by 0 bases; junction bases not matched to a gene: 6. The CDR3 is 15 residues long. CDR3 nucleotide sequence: TGTGCCAGCAGCCTTAGGGGGCATAGCACAGATACGCAGTATTTT. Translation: CASSLRGHSTDTQYF.

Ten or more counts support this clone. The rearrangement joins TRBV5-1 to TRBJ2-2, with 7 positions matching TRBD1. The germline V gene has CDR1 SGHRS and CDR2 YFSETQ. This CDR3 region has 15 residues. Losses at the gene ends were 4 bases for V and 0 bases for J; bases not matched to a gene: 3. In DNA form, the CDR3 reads TGCGCCAGCAGCAAGGGACAGACGAACACCGGGGAGCTGTTTTTT. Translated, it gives CASSKGQTNTGELFF.

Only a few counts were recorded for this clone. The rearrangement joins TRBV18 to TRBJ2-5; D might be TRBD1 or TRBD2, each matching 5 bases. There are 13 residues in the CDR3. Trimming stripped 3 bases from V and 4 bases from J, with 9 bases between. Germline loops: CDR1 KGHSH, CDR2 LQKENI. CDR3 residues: CASSPWGRETQYF. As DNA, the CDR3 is TGTGCCAGCTCACCGTGGGGACGAGAGACCCAGTACTTC.

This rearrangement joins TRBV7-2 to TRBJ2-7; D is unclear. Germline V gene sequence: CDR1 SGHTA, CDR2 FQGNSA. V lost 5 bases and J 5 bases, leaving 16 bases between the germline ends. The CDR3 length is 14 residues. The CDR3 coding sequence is TGTGCCAGCAGCCCGCCCGCCGTTCGCGACGAGCAGTACTTC. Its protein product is CASSPPAVRDEQYF.

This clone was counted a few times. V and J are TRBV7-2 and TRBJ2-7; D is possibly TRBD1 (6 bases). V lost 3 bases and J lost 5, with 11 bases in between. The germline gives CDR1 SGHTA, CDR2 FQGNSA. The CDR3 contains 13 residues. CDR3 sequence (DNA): TGTGCCAGCAGCTTCTCAGGGACAAACGAGCAGTACTTC. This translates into CASSFSGTNEQYF. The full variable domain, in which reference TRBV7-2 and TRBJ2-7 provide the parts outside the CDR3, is GAGVSQSPSNKVTEKGKDVELRCDPISGHTALYWYRQSLGQGLEFLIYFQGNSAPDKSGLPSDRFSAERTGGSVSTLTIQRTQQEDSAVYLCASSFSGTNEQYFGPGTRLTVT.

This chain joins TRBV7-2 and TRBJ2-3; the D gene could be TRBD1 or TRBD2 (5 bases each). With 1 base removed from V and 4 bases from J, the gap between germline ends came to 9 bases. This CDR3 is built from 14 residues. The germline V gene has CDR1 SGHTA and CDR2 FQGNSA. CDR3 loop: CASSLGGFSDTQYF. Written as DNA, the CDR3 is TGTGCCAGCAGCTTAGGGGGGTTCTCAGATACGCAGTATTTT.

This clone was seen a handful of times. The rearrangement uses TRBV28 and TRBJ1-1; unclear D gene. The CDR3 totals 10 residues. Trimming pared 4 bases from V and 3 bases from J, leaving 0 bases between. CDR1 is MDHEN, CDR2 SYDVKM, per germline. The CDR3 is CASSYTEAFF. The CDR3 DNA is TGTGCCAGCAGTTACACTGAAGCTTTCTTT.

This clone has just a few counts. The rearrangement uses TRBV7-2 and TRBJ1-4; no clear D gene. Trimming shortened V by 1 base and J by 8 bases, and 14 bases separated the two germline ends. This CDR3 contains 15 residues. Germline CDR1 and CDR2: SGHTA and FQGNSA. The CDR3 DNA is TGTGCCAGCAGCTTAGTGGCCCTAGGTAGAGAAAAACTGTTTTTT. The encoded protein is CASSLVALGREKLFF.

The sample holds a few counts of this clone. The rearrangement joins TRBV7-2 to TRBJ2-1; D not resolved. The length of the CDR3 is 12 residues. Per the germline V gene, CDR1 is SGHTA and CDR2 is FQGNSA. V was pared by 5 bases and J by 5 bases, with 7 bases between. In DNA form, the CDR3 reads TGTGCCAGCAGCCCACGGAACAATGAGCAGTTCTTC. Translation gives CASSPRNNEQFF.

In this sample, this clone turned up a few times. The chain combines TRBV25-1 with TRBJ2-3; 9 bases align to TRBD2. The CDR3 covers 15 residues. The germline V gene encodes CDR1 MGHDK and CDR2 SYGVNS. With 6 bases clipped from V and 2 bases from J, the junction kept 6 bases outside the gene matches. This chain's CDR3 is CASSRGGVYTDTQYF. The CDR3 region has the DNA TGTGCCAGCAGCCGCGGGGGGGTATACACAGATACGCAGTATTTT.

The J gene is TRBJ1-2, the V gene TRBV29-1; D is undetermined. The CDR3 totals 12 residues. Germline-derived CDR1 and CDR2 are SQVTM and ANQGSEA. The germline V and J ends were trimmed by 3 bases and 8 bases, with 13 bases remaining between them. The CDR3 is CSVEGGSGGYTF. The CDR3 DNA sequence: TGCAGCGTTGAGGGTGGCAGCGGGGGCTACACCTTC.

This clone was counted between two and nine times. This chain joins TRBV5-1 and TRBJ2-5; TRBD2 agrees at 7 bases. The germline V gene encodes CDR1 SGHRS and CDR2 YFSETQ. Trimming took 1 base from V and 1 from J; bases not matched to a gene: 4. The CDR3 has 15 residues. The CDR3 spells CASSLIPSGQETQYF. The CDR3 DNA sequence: TGCGCCAGCAGCTTGATACCTAGCGGCCAAGAGACCCAGTACTTC.

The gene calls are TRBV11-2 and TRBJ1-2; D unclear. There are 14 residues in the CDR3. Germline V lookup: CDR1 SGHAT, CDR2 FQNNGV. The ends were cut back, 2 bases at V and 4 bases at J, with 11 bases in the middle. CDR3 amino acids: CASSLSAGPYGYTF. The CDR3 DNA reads TGTGCCAGCAGCTTAAGCGCAGGTCCCTATGGCTACACCTTC.

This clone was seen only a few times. DNA of the CDR3: TGTGCCAGCAGGGGCTATAGAGGAAGCACAGATACGCAGTATTTT. Its translation is CASRGYRGSTDTQYF. This chain joins TRBV27 and TRBJ2-3; no clear D. V was pared by 6 bases and J by 0 bases, with 13 bases between. CDR3 length: 15 amino acids. Germline loops: CDR1 MNHEY, CDR2 SMNVEV (reference sequence).

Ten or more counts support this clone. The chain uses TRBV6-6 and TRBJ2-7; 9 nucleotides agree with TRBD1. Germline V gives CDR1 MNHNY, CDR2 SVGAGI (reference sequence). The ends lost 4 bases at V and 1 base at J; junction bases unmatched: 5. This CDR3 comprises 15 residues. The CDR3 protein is CASSSKDRGSYEQYF. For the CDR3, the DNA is TGTGCCAGCAGTTCAAAGGACAGGGGTTCCTACGAGCAGTACTTC.

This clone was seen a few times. The CDR3 region is CAWSGGDINQPQHF. The CDR3 bases are TGTGCCTGGAGTGGTGGGGATATCAATCAGCCCCAGCATTTT. The V call is TRBV30, the J call TRBJ1-5; D remains ambiguous. From germline, CDR1 is GTSNPN and CDR2 SVGIG (reference sequence). This CDR3 has 14 residues. With 1 base removed from V and 3 bases from J, the gap between germline ends came to 10 bases.

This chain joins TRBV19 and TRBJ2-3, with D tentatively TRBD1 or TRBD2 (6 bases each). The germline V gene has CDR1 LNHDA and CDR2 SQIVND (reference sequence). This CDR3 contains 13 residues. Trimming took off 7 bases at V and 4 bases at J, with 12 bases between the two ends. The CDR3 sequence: CASNFGGSDTQYF. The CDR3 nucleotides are TGTGCCAGTAACTTCGGGGGCTCAGATACGCAGTATTTT.

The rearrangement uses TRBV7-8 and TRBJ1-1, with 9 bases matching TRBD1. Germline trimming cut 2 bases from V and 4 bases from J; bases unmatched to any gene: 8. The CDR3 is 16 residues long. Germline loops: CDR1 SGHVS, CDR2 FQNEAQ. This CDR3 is CASSLQTGGTGTEAFF. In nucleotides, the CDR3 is TGTGCCAGCAGCTTACAGACAGGGGGAACAGGCACTGAAGCTTTCTTT.

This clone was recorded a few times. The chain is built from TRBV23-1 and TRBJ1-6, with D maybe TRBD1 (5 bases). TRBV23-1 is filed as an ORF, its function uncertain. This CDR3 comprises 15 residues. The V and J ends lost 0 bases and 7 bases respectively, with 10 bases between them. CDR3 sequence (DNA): TGCGCCAGCAGTCAATCGTGGGGCTCCAATTCACCCCTCCACTTT. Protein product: CASSQSWGSNSPLHF.

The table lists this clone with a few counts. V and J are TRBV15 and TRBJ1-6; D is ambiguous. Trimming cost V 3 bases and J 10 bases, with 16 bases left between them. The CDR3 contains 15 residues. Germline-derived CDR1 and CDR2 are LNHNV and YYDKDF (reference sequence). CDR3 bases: TGTGCCACCAGCAGGGAAACCGTACTGGAGTCACCCCTCCACTTT. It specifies CATSRETVLESPLHF.

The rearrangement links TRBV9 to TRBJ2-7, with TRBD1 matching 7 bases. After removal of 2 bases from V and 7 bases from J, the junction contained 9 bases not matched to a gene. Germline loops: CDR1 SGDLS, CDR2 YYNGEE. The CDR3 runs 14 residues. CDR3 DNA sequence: TGTGCCAGCAGCGTCGACAGGGTCCCGAGGGAGCAGTACTTC. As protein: CASSVDRVPREQYF. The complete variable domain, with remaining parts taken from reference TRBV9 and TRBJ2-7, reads DSGVTQTPKHLITATGQRVTLRCSPRSGDLSVYWYQQSLDQGLQFLIQYYNGEERAKGNILERFSAQQFPDLHSELNLSSLELGDSALYFCASSVDRVPREQYFGPGTRLTVT.

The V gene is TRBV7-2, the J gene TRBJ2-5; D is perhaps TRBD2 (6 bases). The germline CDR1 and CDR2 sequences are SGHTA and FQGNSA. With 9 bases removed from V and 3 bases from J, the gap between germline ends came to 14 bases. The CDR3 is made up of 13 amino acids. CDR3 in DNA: TGTGCCAGTATCACTTGGGGGGAAGAGACCCAGTACTTC. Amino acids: CASITWGEETQYF. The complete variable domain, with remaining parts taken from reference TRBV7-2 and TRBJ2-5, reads GAGVSQSPSNKVTEKGKDVELRCDPISGHTALYWYRQSLGQGLEFLIYFQGNSAPDKSGLPSDRFSAERTGGSVSTLTIQRTQQEDSAVYLCASITWGEETQYFGPGTRLLVL.

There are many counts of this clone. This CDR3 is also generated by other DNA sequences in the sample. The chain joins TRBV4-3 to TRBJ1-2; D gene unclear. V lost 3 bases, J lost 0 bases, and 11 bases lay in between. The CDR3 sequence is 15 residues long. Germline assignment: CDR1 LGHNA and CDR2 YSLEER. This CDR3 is CASSQGAGANYGYTF. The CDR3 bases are TGCGCCAGCAGCCAGGGCGCGGGTGCTAACTATGGCTACACCTTC.

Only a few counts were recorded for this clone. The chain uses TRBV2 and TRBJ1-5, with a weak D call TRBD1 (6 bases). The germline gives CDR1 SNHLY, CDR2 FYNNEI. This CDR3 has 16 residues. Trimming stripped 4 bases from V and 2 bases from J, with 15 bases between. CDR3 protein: CASSGNRALGNQPQHF. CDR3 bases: TGTGCCAGCAGTGGGAACAGGGCTTTGGGCAATCAGCCCCAGCATTTT. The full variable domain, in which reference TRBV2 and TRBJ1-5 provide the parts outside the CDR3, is EPEVTQTPSHQVTQMGQEVILRCVPISNHLYFYWYRQILGQKVEFLVSFYNNEISEKSEIFDDQFSVERPDGSNFTLKIRSTKLEDSAMYFCASSGNRALGNQPQHFGDGTRLSIL.